Listed here are 22 T cell receptor beta chains from one sample, sequenced in a study of tumor-infiltrating lymphocytes in localized non-small cell lung cancer. Generated by immunoSEQ multiplex PCR, the TCRdb table keeps only in-frame clones and is missing some. The sample yields under 20,000 clones, roughly 69% seen once. The sample was lung tumor tissue. These receptors came from a human donor with non-small cell lung cancer.

The CDR3: CASSAFFSPNEKLFF. As DNA, the CDR3 is TGTGCCAGCAGCGCCTTCTTTTCCCCTAATGAAAAACTGTTTTTT. The V call is TRBV9, the J call TRBJ1-4; D uncertain. Trimming shortened V by 3 bases and J by 3 bases, and 12 bases separated the two germline ends. Germline V gives CDR1 SGDLS, CDR2 YYNGEE. CDR3 length equals 15 residues.

This chain links TRBV5-5 with TRBJ1-1; 7 nucleotides agree with TRBD1. The CDR3 has 13 amino acids. J lost 3 bases, V lost 4 bases, and 3 bases had no gene match. CDR1 and CDR2 from the germline V gene are SGHKS and YYEKEE (reference sequence). The CDR3, as DNA: TGTGCCAGCAGCCGACAGGGAGACACTGAAGCTTTCTTT. Residues: CASSRQGDTEAFF.

This chain joins TRBV6-1 and TRBJ2-7; 10 bases are shared with TRBD2. This CDR3 comprises 15 residues. V lost 5 bases, J lost 5 bases, and 9 bases stayed unmatched. Per germline, CDR1 MNHNS and CDR2 SASEGT. The DNA of the CDR3 is TGTGCCAGCAGTACCCTAGCGGGAGAAATCCACGAGCAGTACTTC. Protein: CASSTLAGEIHEQYF.

V usage is TRBV7-9 and J usage is TRBJ2-3; 12 bases line up with TRBD2. After removal of 5 bases from V and 6 bases from J, the junction contained 6 bases not matched to a gene. The CDR3 is made up of 15 amino acids. Germline CDR1 is SEHNR and CDR2 is FQNEAQ (reference sequence). This chain's CDR3 is CASSQGLAGMDTQYF. The CDR3 DNA reads as TGTGCCAGCAGCCAAGGACTAGCGGGAATGGATACGCAGTATTTT.

This clone qualifies as medium-sized. The chain links TRBV10-1 to TRBJ1-1; D is undetermined. Germline-derived CDR1 and CDR2 are WNHNN and SYGVQD (reference sequence). CDR3 length equals 14 residues. V lost 3 bases and J 2 bases, leaving 10 bases between the germline ends. The CDR3 here is CASSEQPSNTEAFF. The CDR3, as DNA: TGCGCCAGCAGTGAACAGCCTTCAAACACTGAAGCTTTCTTT.

This chain uses TRBV19 with TRBJ2-1; D is unclear. Germline CDR1 reads LNHDA; CDR2 reads SQIVND (reference sequence). V lost 6 bases and J 10 bases, leaving 10 bases between the germline ends. The CDR3 length is 11 residues. CDR3 sequence reads: CASRLLEEQFF. The CDR3 DNA sequence: TGTGCCAGTAGATTGCTCGAGGAGCAGTTCTTC. The variable domain in full, completed from reference TRBV19 and TRBJ2-1, reads DGGITQSPKYLFRKEGQNVTLSCEQNLNHDAMYWYRQDPGQGLRLIYYSQIVNDFQKGDIAEGYSVSREKKESFPLTVTSAQKNPTAFYLCASRLLEEQFFGPGTRLTVL.

V is TRBV2 and J is TRBJ1-5; D is perhaps TRBD1 (5 bases). Looked up from germline, CDR1 is SNHLY and CDR2 is FYNNEI. This CDR3 spans 14 amino acids. V lost 6 bases and J 2 bases, leaving 11 bases between the germline ends. CDR3 coding DNA: TGTGCCAGCAGAGCTTTACAGGGCAATCAGCCCCAGCATTTT. Its translation: CASRALQGNQPQHF.

The sample holds a few counts of this clone. This chain uses TRBV27 with TRBJ1-5; the D gene is possibly TRBD1 (5 bases). The CDR3 loop spans 18 amino acids. V shed 4 bases and J shed 0 bases, with 19 bases lying between them. CDR1 MNHEY and CDR2 SMNVEV come from the germline V gene (reference sequence). CDR3 in DNA: TGTGCCAGCAGTTCAAGGGCCAAGGGGCGGAATAGCAATCAGCCCCAGCATTTT. This gives the protein CASSSRAKGRNSNQPQHF.

The V gene is TRBV30, the J gene TRBJ1-3; the D is unclear. The germline V gene encodes CDR1 GTSNPN and CDR2 SVGIG (reference sequence). CDR3 size: 13 residues. Trimming stripped 0 bases from V and 0 bases from J, with 3 bases between. The CDR3 coding sequence is TGTGCCTGGAGTGTTTTCTCTGGAAACACCATATATTTT. This gives the protein CAWSVFSGNTIYF.

The gene calls are TRBV6-1 and TRBJ1-5; D remains ambiguous. The CDR3 totals 16 residues. From germline, CDR1 is MNHNS and CDR2 SASEGT. V dropped 4 bases and J dropped 0 bases, with 13 bases sitting between them. In DNA, the CDR3 is TGTGCCAGCAGTGTTAACAGAGATTATAGCAATCAGCCCCAGCATTTT. The encoded protein is CASSVNRDYSNQPQHF.

In DNA form, the CDR3 reads TGTGCCAGCAGTTTATCGGGGGAGGAAGTGCCCTACGAGCAGTACTTC. Amino acids: CASSLSGEEVPYEQYF. The chain links TRBV27 to TRBJ2-7, with D tentatively TRBD2 (6 bases). Between the trimmed V and J ends, which lost 0 bases and 2 bases, there was a span of 14 bases. The CDR3 is made up of 16 amino acids. Germline V CDR1 and CDR2: MNHEY, SMNVEV (reference sequence).

The V call is TRBV4-2, the J call TRBJ2-7; D is unresolved. CDR1 and CDR2 (germline): LGHNA, YNFKEQ. CDR3 size: 13 residues. V dropped 2 bases and J dropped 3 bases, with 8 bases sitting between them. Written as DNA, the CDR3 is TGTGCCAGCAGCCAATCACAACGCTACGAGCAGTACTTC. It translates to CASSQSQRYEQYF.

The chain employs TRBV5-1 and TRBJ1-4, with 9 bases lining up with TRBD1. The CDR3 consists of 14 residues. The ends lost 4 bases at V and 4 bases at J; junction bases unmatched: 2. Per germline, CDR1 SGHRS and CDR2 YFSETQ. Here the CDR3 DNA reads TGCGCCAGCAGCCTGACAGGGGGTAATGAAAAACTGTTTTTT. This encodes CASSLTGGNEKLFF.

The chain combines TRBV18 with TRBJ2-7, with D maybe TRBD1 (6 bases). From germline, CDR1 is KGHSH and CDR2 LQKENI. Trimming took off 0 bases at V and 2 bases at J, with 11 bases between the two ends. The CDR3 has 15 amino acids. The CDR3 DNA follows: TGTGCCAGCTCACCACCGGGGGCAGGCCCCTACGAGCAGTACTTC. Protein product: CASSPPGAGPYEQYF.

This CDR3 is CASSDGQGQYEQYF. The CDR3 nucleotides are TGTGCCAGCAGTGATGGACAGGGCCAATACGAGCAGTACTTC. The V and J genes are TRBV2 and TRBJ2-5; 8 nucleotides match TRBD1. TRBJ2-7 matches the DNA end more closely, so the J call is doubtful. The germline gives CDR1 SNHLY, CDR2 FYNNEI. This CDR3 is built from 14 residues.

The chain employs TRBV27 and TRBJ2-3; D is uncertain. Per the germline V gene, CDR1 is MNHEY and CDR2 is SMNVEV (reference sequence). The ends were cut back, 7 bases at V and 8 bases at J, with 10 bases in the middle. This CDR3 is 11 amino acids long. For the CDR3, the DNA is TGTGCCAGCACCTACGGAGTTACGCAGTATTTT. Its protein is CASTYGVTQYF.

This clone was found a few times. The chain combines TRBV7-8 with TRBJ2-2, with D possibly being TRBD1 (6 bases). Germline lookup yields CDR1 SGHVS and CDR2 FQNEAQ. V dropped 5 bases and J dropped 6 bases, with 10 bases sitting between them. There are 13 residues in the CDR3. CDR3 in amino acids: CASSKQGPGELFF. The CDR3 DNA is TGTGCCAGCAGCAAACAGGGACCCGGGGAGCTGTTTTTT.

CDR3: CASSQDPGREAGYTF. Here the CDR3 DNA reads TGCGCCAGCAGCCAAGATCCGGGCAGGGAGGCTGGCTACACCTTC. The chain carries TRBV4-3 and TRBJ1-2; D may be TRBD1 (5 bases). The CDR3 is 15 residues long. The V gene's germline CDR1 is LGHNA and CDR2 YSLEER. V was pared by 0 bases and J by 7 bases, with 15 bases between.

The chain recombines TRBV6-4 with TRBJ1-6; no reliable D call. There are 15 residues in the CDR3. The ends were cut back, 6 bases at V and 1 base at J, with 10 bases in the middle. The germline V gene encodes CDR1 MRHNA and CDR2 SNTAGT. The CDR3 loop reads CASRPTDSYNSPLHF. The CDR3 nucleotides read TGTGCCAGCAGACCGACCGATTCCTATAATTCACCCCTCCACTTT.

The chain has TRBV6-1 and TRBJ2-5; perhaps TRBD2 as D (5 bases). The CDR3 extends over 12 amino acids. CDR1 is MNHNS and CDR2 is SASEGT in the germline V gene. Trimming stripped 10 bases from V and 1 base from J, with 10 bases between. The CDR3 loop reads CATGLVQETQYF. The CDR3 DNA reads TGTGCCACCGGACTCGTCCAAGAGACCCAGTACTTC.

The rearrangement joins TRBV7-9 to TRBJ2-1; D ambiguous. The CDR3 totals 16 residues. The germline V gene has CDR1 SEHNR and CDR2 FQNEAQ (reference sequence). The V gene lost 1 base and the J gene lost 6 bases, with 16 bases spanning the gap. CDR3 sequence (DNA): TGTGCCAGCAGCTTAGGCGCAAGACCAGAAGGCAATGAGCAGTTCTTC. Its translation is CASSLGARPEGNEQFF.

This clone has only a few counts. The chain links TRBV7-9 to TRBJ2-1; D call uncertain. V was shortened by 1 base and J by 2 bases, with 9 bases between the two germline ends. Germline CDR1 and CDR2: SEHNR and FQNEAQ (reference sequence). The CDR3 runs 15 residues. The DNA of the CDR3 is TGTGCCAGCAGCTTAGTACTGGCAACCTACAATGAGCAGTTCTTC. It yields the protein CASSLVLATYNEQFF.